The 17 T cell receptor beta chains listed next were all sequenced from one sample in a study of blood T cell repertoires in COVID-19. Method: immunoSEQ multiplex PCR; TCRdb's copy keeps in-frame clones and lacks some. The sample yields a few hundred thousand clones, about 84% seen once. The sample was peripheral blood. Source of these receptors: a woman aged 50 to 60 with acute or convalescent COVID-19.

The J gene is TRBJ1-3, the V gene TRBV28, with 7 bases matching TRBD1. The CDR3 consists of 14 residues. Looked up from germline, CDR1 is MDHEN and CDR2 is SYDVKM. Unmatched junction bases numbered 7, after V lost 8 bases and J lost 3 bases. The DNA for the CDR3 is TGTGCCAGCCACGAGGGGGCGAGTGGAAACACCATATATTTT. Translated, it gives CASHEGASGNTIYF.

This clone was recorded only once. The CDR3 DNA reads as TGTGCCAGCAGAAGGACTAGCGGGAGCACAGATACGCAGTATTTT. Translating it yields CASRRTSGSTDTQYF. The chain joins TRBV21-1 to TRBJ2-3; TRBD2 is the table's D call, not checked against the DNA. TRBV21-1 is described as a pseudogene. This CDR3 region has 15 residues.

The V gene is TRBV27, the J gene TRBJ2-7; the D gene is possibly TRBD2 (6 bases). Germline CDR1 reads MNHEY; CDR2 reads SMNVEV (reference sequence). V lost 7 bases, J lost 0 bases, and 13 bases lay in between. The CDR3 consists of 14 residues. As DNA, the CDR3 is TGTGCCAGCAACCCTCGGCGGGACTCCTACGAGCAGTACTTC. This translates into CASNPRRDSYEQYF.

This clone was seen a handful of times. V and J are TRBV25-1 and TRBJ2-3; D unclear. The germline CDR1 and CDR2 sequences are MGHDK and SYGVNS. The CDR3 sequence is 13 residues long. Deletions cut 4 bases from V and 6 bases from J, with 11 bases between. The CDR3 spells CASSGAPVDTQYF. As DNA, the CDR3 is TGTGCCAGCAGTGGCGCCCCGGTGGATACGCAGTATTTT.

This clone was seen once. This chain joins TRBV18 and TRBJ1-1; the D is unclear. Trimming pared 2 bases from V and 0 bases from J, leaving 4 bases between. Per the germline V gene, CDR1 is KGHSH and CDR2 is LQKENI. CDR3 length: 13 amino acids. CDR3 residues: CASSPAVNTEAFF. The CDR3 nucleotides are TGTGCCAGCTCACCAGCGGTGAACACTGAAGCTTTCTTT.

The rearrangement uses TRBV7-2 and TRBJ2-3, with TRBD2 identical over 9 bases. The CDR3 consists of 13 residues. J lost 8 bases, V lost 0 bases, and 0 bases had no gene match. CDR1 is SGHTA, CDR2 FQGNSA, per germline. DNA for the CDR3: TGTGCCAGCAGCTTAGCGCGGGAGGGTACGCAGTATTTT. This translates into CASSLAREGTQYF.

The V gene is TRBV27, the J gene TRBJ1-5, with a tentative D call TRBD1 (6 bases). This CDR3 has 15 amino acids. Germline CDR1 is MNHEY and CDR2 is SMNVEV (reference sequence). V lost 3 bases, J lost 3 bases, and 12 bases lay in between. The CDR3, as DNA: TGTGCCAGCAGTTTTTTAGGGGGAATCAATCAGCCCCAGCATTTT. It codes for CASSFLGGINQPQHF.

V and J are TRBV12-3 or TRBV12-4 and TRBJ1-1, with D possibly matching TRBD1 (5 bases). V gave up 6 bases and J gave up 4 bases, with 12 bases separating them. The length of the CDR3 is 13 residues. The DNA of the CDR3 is TGTGCCAGCAGACTTGACAGCTTCACTGAAGCTTTCTTT. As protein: CASRLDSFTEAFF.

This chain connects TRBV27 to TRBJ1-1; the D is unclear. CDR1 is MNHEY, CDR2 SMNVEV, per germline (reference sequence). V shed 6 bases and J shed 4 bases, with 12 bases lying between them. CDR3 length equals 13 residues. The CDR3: CASRRWRSTEAFF. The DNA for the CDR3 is TGTGCCAGCAGGCGCTGGAGGTCCACTGAAGCTTTCTTT.

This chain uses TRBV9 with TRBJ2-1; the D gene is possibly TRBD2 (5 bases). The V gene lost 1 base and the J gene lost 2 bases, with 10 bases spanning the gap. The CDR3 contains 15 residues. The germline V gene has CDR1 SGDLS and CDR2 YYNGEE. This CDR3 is CASSVTGGPYNEQFF. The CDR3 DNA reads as TGTGCCAGCAGCGTAACTGGCGGGCCCTACAATGAGCAGTTCTTC.

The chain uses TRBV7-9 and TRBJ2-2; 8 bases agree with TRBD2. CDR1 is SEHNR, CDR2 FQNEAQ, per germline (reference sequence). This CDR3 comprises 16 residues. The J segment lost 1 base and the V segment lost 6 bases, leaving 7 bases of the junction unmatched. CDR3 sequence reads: CASRELAALNTGELFF. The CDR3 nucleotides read TGTGCCAGCAGAGAACTAGCGGCACTGAACACCGGGGAGCTGTTTTTT.

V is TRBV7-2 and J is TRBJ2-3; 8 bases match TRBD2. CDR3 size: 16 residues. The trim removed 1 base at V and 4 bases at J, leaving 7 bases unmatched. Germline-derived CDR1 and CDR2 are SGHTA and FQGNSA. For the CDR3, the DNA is TGTGCCAGCAGCTTAGAGCGGGAGTCGGATGCAGATACGCAGTATTTT. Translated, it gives CASSLERESDADTQYF.

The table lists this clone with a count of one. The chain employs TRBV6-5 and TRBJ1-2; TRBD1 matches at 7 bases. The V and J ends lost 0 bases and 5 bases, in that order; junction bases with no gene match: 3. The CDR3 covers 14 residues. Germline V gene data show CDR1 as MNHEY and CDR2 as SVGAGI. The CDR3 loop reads CASSYSQGGYGYTF. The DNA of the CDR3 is TGTGCCAGCAGTTACTCCCAGGGGGGTTATGGCTACACCTTC.

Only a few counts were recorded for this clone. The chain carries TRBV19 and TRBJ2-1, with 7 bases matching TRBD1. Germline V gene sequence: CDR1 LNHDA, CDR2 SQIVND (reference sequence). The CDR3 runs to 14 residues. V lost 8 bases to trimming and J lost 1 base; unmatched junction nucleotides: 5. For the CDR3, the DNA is TGTGCCAGTGGGGGACAGAGTTCCTACAATGAGCAGTTCTTC. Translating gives CASGGQSSYNEQFF.

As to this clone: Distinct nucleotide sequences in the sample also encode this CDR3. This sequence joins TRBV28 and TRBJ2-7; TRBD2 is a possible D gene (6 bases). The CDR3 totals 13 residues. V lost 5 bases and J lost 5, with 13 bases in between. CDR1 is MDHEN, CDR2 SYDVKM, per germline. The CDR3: CASSPRWGDEQYF. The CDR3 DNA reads TGTGCCAGCAGTCCAAGGTGGGGGGACGAGCAGTACTTC.

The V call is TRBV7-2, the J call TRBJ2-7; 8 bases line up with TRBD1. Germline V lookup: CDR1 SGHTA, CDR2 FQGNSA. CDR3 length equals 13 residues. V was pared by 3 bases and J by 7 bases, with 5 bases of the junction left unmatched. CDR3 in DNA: TGTGCCAGCAGCTTCCGCAGGGGGCTTGAGCAGTACTTC. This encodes CASSFRRGLEQYF.

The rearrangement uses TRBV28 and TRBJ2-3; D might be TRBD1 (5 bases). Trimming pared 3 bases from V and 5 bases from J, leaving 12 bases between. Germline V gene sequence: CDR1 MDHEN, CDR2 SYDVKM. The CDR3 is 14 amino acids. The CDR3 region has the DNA TGTGCCAGCAGTTTCGGGCAGGGCGGAGATACGCAGTATTTT. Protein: CASSFGQGGDTQYF.